This record concerns one T cell receptor beta chain sequence. This specimen comes from a study of blood T cell repertoires in COVID-19. The protocol was immunoSEQ multiplex PCR, while the TCRdb copy is restricted to in-frame clones and leaves out a portion. The sample includes 250,000 to 300,000 clones, about four fifths seen only once; the top ten take approximately 5%. The CDR3 loop spans 17 amino acids. Per the germline V gene, CDR1 is SGHRS and CDR2 is YFSETQ. V gave up 1 base and J gave up 2 bases; unmatched junction bases: 12. The chain employs TRBV5-1 and TRBJ2-7, with TRBD2 matching 7 bases. This TCR was recovered from a man aged 35 to 55 who had been exposed to COVID-19. Sequenced sample: PBMCs or T cells enriched from blood (not recorded which). CDR3 region: CASSLNYYAAGAYEQYF. For the CDR3, the DNA is TGCGCCAGCAGCTTGAACTACTACGCTGCGGGGGCCTACGAGCAGTACTTC.